This record covers a single T cell receptor (beta chain). No antigen is known for it. The record originates from a study of shared clonotypes between healthy human individuals. At the level of the study: The people who gave samples were a couple of women and a few men aged 18 to 49. Study-level points and caveats: What naive subsets generally showed was a larger estimated richness than memory subsets showed. Several donors held about 5% of naive CD4 clonotypes in common.

The authors distributed each subset's genomic DNA evenly over several immunoSEQ plates. Assay: immunoSEQ multiplex PCR; the TCRdb copy retains only in-frame clones and omits some. The data hold about 2.4 million clones, with approximately 93% observed a single time. Trimming took off 11 bases at V and 12 bases at J, with 13 bases between the two ends. The CDR3 length is 9 residues. CDR1 and CDR2 from the germline V gene are MNHEY and SMNVEV (reference sequence). J is TRBJ1-1 and V is TRBV27; no definite D call. This clonotype originated in a man aged 18 to 30 in good health. Some clones in this sample may be carry-over from other donors' samples. Sequences were obtained from naive CD4+ T cells from PBMCs. Subset here: CD45RA+ positively selected. Here the CDR3 DNA reads TGTGCCCCCACAATAGGGACTTTCTTT. This codes for CAPTIGTFF.